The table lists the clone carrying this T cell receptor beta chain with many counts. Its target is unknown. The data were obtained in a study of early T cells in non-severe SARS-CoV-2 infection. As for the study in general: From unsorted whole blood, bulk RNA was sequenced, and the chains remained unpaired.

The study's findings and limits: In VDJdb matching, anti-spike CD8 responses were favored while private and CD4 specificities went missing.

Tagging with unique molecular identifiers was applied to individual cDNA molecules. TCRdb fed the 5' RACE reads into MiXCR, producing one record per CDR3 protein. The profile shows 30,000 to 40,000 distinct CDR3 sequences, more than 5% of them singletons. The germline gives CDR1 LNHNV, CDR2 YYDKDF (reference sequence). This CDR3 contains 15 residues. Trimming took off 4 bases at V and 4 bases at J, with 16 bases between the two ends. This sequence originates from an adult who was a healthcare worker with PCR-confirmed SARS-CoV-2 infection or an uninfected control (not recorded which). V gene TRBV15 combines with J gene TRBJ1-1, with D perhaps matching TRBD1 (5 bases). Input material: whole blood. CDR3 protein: CATSKSRAVSTEAFF. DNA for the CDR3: TGTGCCACCAGCAAGTCCAGGGCGGTGAGCACTGAAGCTTTCTTT.